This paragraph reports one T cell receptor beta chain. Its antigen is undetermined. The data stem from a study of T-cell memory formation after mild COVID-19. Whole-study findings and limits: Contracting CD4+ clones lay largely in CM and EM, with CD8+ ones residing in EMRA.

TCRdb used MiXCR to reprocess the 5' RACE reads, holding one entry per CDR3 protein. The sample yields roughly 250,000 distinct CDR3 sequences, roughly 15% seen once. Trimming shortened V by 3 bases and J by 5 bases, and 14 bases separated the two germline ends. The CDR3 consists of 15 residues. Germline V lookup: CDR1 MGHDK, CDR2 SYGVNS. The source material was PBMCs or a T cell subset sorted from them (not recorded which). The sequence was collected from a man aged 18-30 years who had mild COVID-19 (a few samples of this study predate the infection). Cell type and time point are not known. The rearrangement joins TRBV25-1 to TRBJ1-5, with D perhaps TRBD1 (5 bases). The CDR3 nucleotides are TGTGCCAGCAGTGATAGTGGGGGGGGGGATCAGCCCCAGCATTTT. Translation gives CASSDSGGGDQPQHF.